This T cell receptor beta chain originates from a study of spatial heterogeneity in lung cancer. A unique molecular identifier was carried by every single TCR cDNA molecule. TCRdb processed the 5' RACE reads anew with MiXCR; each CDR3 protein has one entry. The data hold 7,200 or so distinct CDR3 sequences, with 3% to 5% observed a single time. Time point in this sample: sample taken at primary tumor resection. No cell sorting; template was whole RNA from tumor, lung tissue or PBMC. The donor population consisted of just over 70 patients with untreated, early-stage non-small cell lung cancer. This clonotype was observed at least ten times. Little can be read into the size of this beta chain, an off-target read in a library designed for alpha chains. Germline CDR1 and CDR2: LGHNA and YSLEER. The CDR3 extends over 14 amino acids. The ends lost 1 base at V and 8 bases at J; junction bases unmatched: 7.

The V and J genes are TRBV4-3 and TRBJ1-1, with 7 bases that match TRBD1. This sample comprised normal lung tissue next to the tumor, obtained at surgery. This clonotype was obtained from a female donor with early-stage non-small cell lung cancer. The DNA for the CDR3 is TGCGCCAGCAGCCAAGGAGAAATGGACAGGGAAGCTTTCTTT. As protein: CASSQGEMDREAFF.